The 20 T cell receptor beta chains below come from one sample, sequenced in a study of CD8 T cells in ankylosing spondylitis. Using its own MiXCR run on the 5' RACE reads, TCRdb lists one record per CDR3 protein. The sample lists roughly 190,000 distinct CDR3 sequences, 10% to 15% occurring once. Sequenced: blood, either unsorted or a sorted T cell fraction (not recorded which). These receptors came from a male donor with ankylosing spondylitis or in good health (not recorded which).

V and J are TRBV7-6 and TRBJ1-5, with D hard to call. The V gene's germline CDR1 is SGHVS and CDR2 FNYEAQ. The CDR3 sequence is 16 residues long. Trimming took off 5 bases at V and 6 bases at J, with 20 bases between the two ends. CDR3 residues: CASSKDDRRLGQPQHF. As DNA, the CDR3 is TGTGCCAGCAGCAAGGATGACCGGCGCTTAGGTCAGCCCCAGCATTTT. Based on the CDR3 plus reference TRBV7-6 and TRBJ1-5, the full variable domain is GAGVSQSPRYKVTKRGQDVALRCDPISGHVSLYWYRQALGQGPEFLTYFNYEAQQDKSGLPNDRFSAERPEGSISTLTIQRTEQRDSAMYRCASSKDDRRLGQPQHFGDGTRLSIL.

This clonotype was counted a few times. The chain couples TRBV12-3 or TRBV12-4 to TRBJ1-1, with 8 bases lining up with TRBD1. The CDR3 length is 15 residues. V gave up 3 bases and J gave up 5 bases; unmatched junction bases: 8. The CDR3 DNA sequence: TGTGCCAGCAGTTTTAGCCCAGGGGGCGAGACTGAAGCTTTCTTT. Encoded protein: CASSFSPGGETEAFF.

The rearrangement uses TRBV20-1 and TRBJ2-1; D possibly matches TRBD1 or TRBD2 (5 bases each). V shed 6 bases and J shed 5 bases, with 26 bases lying between them. The germline V gene encodes CDR1 DFQATT and CDR2 SNEGSKA (reference sequence). The CDR3 sequence is 17 residues long. DNA of the CDR3: TGCAGTGCCGACAGTTCCGGAGGCCCGCTGGCCCACAATGAGCAGTTCTTC. Translating gives CSADSSGGPLAHNEQFF.

The chain has TRBV29-1 and TRBJ2-7; TRBD1 agrees at 8 bases. The germline gives CDR1 SQVTM, CDR2 ANQGSEA. J gave up 5 bases and V 3 bases, and 6 bases lay outside the gene matches. The CDR3 has 13 residues. CDR3 coding DNA: TGCAGCGTTGAGGTGGCAGGGGGCCACGAGCAGTACTTC. Protein product: CSVEVAGGHEQYF.

The rearrangement uses TRBV15 and TRBJ2-6; 12 bases are shared with TRBD2. The CDR3 runs 19 residues. The J segment lost 0 bases and the V segment lost 2 bases, leaving 5 bases of the junction unmatched. The germline V gene has CDR1 LNHNV and CDR2 YYDKDF (reference sequence). DNA for the CDR3: TGTGCCACCAGCAGAACTGGGACTAGCGGGTCCTCTGGGGCCAACGTCCTGACTTTC. It encodes CATSRTGTSGSSGANVLTF.

This clonotype was seen a handful of times. V is TRBV6-6 and J is TRBJ2-7; a possible D gene is TRBD1 (6 bases). This CDR3 spans 10 amino acids. Germline CDR1 is MNHNY and CDR2 is SVGAGI (reference sequence). The CDR3 DNA reads TGTGCGACAGGTTCCTACGAGCAGTACTTC. It yields the protein CATGSYEQYF.

Only a few counts were recorded for this clonotype. The chain is built from TRBV20-1 and TRBJ2-1, with TRBD2 identical over 7 bases. Trimming removed 8 bases from V and 3 bases from J; junction bases left unmatched: 10. Germline V gene lookup returns CDR1 DFQATT and CDR2 SNEGSKA (reference sequence). The length of the CDR3 is 14 residues. This chain's CDR3 is CSSNPGRNYNEQFF. DNA of the CDR3: TGCAGTTCTAACCCCGGGAGGAACTACAATGAGCAGTTCTTC.

V gene TRBV27 combines with J gene TRBJ2-7; tentative D call: TRBD2 (5 bases). The germline V gene encodes CDR1 MNHEY and CDR2 SMNVEV (reference sequence). V was cut by 3 bases and J by 3 bases, with 18 bases left in between. The CDR3 runs to 16 residues. The CDR3: CASSFLGSRGLYEQYF. The CDR3 DNA reads as TGTGCCAGCAGTTTCCTAGGAAGTCGGGGTCTCTACGAGCAGTACTTC.

J is TRBJ2-7 and V is TRBV27; D could derive from TRBD1 or TRBD2 (5 bases each). V gave up 3 bases and J gave up 3 bases, with 18 bases separating them. The CDR3 contains 16 residues. Germline assignment: CDR1 MNHEY and CDR2 SMNVEV (reference sequence). The CDR3 region is CASSFSGEGRNYEQYF. DNA of the CDR3: TGTGCCAGCAGTTTCAGTGGAGAGGGGCGAAACTACGAGCAGTACTTC.

The table lists this clonotype with a few counts. This chain joins TRBV7-2 and TRBJ2-5; 8 bases line up with TRBD1. The CDR3 loop spans 16 amino acids. Per the germline V gene, CDR1 is SGHTA and CDR2 is FQGNSA. With 5 bases clipped from V and 1 base from J, the junction kept 9 bases outside the gene matches. The CDR3 region has the DNA TGTGCCAGCAGCCCATCGGACAGGGCCACCCAAGAGACCCAGTACTTC. Amino acid sequence: CASSPSDRATQETQYF. Together with reference TRBV7-2 and TRBJ2-5, the CDR3 gives the full variable domain: GAGVSQSPSNKVTEKGKDVELRCDPISGHTALYWYRQSLGQGLEFLIYFQGNSAPDKSGLPSDRFSAERTGGSVSTLTIQRTQQEDSAVYLCASSPSDRATQETQYFGPGTRLLVL.

This clonotype was recorded at least ten times. The chain has TRBV5-1 and TRBJ1-1, with D perhaps TRBD1 (6 bases). CDR1 is SGHRS and CDR2 is YFSETQ in the germline V gene. Deletions cut 6 bases from V and 3 bases from J, with 15 bases between. CDR3 length equals 14 residues. This CDR3 reads CASTPDRSYTEAFF. The CDR3 DNA is TGCGCCAGCACCCCAGACAGGAGCTACACTGAAGCTTTCTTT.

Ten or more counts support this clonotype. This sequence joins TRBV28 and TRBJ2-7, with 9 positions matching TRBD1. The CDR3 has 12 residues. Germline V gene lookup returns CDR1 MDHEN and CDR2 SYDVKM. Trimming took 5 bases from V and 6 from J; bases not matched to a gene: 2. The CDR3 coding sequence is TGTGCCAGCAGTCCGGACAGGGGCGAGCAGTACTTC. This gives the protein CASSPDRGEQYF.

The table lists this clonotype with a few counts. The gene calls are TRBV12-5 and TRBJ1-1, with a possible D match to TRBD1 (6 bases). Germline CDR1 and CDR2: LGHNT and FRNRAP. This CDR3 spans 14 amino acids. Between the trimmed V and J ends, which lost 5 bases and 8 bases, there was a span of 18 bases. The CDR3 DNA is TGTGCTAGTGGTCCCGTACTCCCAGGGGAGGAAGCTTTCTTT. Translation gives CASGPVLPGEEAFF.

There are many counts of this clonotype. V is TRBV7-9 and J is TRBJ2-3; 10 positions match TRBD1. Germline CDR1 and CDR2: SEHNR and FQNEAQ (reference sequence). The V gene end was trimmed by 5 bases and the J gene end by 4 bases; junction bases not matched to a gene: 9. The CDR3 has 16 amino acids. CDR3 amino acids: CASSAQTGGDPDTQYF. CDR3 nucleotide sequence: TGTGCCAGCAGCGCCCAGACAGGGGGCGATCCAGATACGCAGTATTTT.

The rearrangement links TRBV30 to TRBJ2-5; D gene unclear. Germline-derived CDR1 and CDR2 are GTSNPN and SVGIG (reference sequence). The V and J ends lost 1 base and 4 bases respectively, with 7 bases between them. The length of the CDR3 is 12 residues. The CDR3 DNA follows: TGTGCCTGGAGTGCAACCGGAGAGACCCAGTACTTC. The encoded protein is CAWSATGETQYF.

This clonotype was observed a few times. The chain has TRBV7-9 and TRBJ2-2; TRBD1 aligns across 8 bases. Germline V gene data show CDR1 as SEHNR and CDR2 as FQNEAQ (reference sequence). V gave up 3 bases and J gave up 3 bases; unmatched junction bases: 6. The CDR3 is 16 amino acids. CDR3 bases: TGTGCCAGCAGCTTCGGACAGGGACGTGACACCGGGGAGCTGTTTTTT. It specifies CASSFGQGRDTGELFF. Supplemented by reference TRBV7-9 and TRBJ2-2, the full variable domain reads DTGVSQNPRHKITKRGQNVTFRCDPISEHNRLYWYRQTLGQGPEFLTYFQNEAQLEKSRLLSDRFSAERPKGSFSTLEIQRTEQGDSAMYLCASSFGQGRDTGELFFGEGSRLTVL.

This clonotype turned up a few times. The genes are TRBV6-1 and TRBJ2-4, with D perhaps TRBD1 (6 bases). The CDR3 covers 18 residues. Germline V gene sequence: CDR1 MNHNS, CDR2 SASEGT. V dropped 3 bases and J dropped 8 bases, with 26 bases sitting between them. CDR3 region: CASSEDSLLTGVEDIQYF. The CDR3 DNA reads as TGTGCCAGCAGTGAGGACAGTCTACTAACTGGGGTTGAGGACATTCAGTACTTC.

This clonotype was found a few times. This sequence joins TRBV5-6 and TRBJ2-3; tentatively, D is TRBD1 (6 bases). The V gene lost 1 base and the J gene lost 3 bases, with 12 bases spanning the gap. The CDR3 has 15 amino acids. Germline V lookup: CDR1 SGHDT, CDR2 YYEEEE. The CDR3 bases are TGTGCCAGCAGCTTGAGGGGGAGTAAGACAGATACGCAGTATTTT. Amino acid sequence: CASSLRGSKTDTQYF.

V gene TRBV5-6 combines with J gene TRBJ2-7, with TRBD2 identical over 7 bases. Germline CDR1 SGHDT, CDR2 YYEEEE. Trimming took 2 bases from V and 2 from J; bases not matched to a gene: 7. This CDR3 region has 15 residues. The CDR3 region is CASSFGEGVPYEQYF. CDR3 DNA: TGTGCCAGCAGCTTTGGGGAGGGCGTCCCCTACGAGCAGTACTTC.

The sample holds a few counts of this clonotype. The rearrangement uses TRBV11-2 and TRBJ2-1; TRBD2 aligns across 10 bases. V was pared by 2 bases and J by 8 bases, with 12 bases of the junction left unmatched. The germline CDR1 and CDR2 sequences are SGHAT and FQNNGV. This CDR3 has 17 amino acids. CDR3 bases: TGTGCCAGCAGCTTACCGGTAGCGGGAGGCCGGGGGGATGAGCAGTTCTTC. Translating it yields CASSLPVAGGRGDEQFF.